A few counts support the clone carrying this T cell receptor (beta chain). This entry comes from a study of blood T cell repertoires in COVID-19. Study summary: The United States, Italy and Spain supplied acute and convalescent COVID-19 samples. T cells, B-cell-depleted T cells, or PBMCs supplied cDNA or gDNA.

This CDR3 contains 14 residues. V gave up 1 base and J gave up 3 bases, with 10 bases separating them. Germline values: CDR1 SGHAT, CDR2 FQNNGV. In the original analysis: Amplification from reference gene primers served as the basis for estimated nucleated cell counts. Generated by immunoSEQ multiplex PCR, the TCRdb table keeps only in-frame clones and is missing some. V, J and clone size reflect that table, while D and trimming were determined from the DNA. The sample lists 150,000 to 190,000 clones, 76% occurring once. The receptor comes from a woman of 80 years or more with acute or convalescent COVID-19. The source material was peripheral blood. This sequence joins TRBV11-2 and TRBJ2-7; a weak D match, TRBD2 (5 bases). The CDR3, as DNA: TGTGCCAGCAGCTTAGCGGAGGCTGACTACGAGCAGTACTTC. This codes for CASSLAEADYEQYF.